This T cell receptor beta chain stems from a study of beta chain features in type 1 diabetes (dated by TCRdb to 2016 to 2019). Describing the broader study: Mean age, gender distribution, total cell number and subset yield did not differ between patients and healthy donors. A total of roughly 99 million sorted cells were examined across all samples, and the number of cells per subset was strongly correlated with RNA yield. The study compared TCRB repertoires of sorted circulating CD4+ T cell subsets between recently diagnosed type 1 diabetes patients and matched healthy donors. Regulatory and stem cell-like memory subsets were isolated from only 8 patients and about 8 healthy donors, whereas naive and central memory subsets came from all 28 donors.

The trim is 0 bases for V and 1 base for J, with a gap of 7 bases between the germline ends. The CDR3, cysteine through phenylalanine, is 14 amino acids long. The retained sequence is limited to the CDR3, 42 bases, with the frame set at the first base. The germline V gene encodes CDR1 SGHRS and CDR2 YFSETQ. The High Capacity cDNA Reverse Transcription Kit was used to reverse transcribe all of the isolated RNA, meaning that expressed TCRB transcripts were what got sequenced. Deep immunoSEQ sequencing was applied to naive, central memory and regulatory T cell samples, giving an average of roughly 3.5 million total reads per sample. Sorted cells were lysed in RLT buffer, and RNA was extracted using DNase-treated RNeasy Micro or Mini kits according to cell number. To prevent cross-contamination, every cell subset was processed on its own, while patient and healthy donor samples were processed together. Using the immunoSEQ multiplex PCR, TCRB sequences were amplified from cDNA into 87-bp fragments spanning the CDR3 region. The amplicons were sequenced using the Illumina HiSeq platform. On the authors' methods: PCR bias was corrected computationally using synthetic template baselines, and reads within Hamming distance 2 were collapsed, with unmergeable singletons discarded. Reads were aligned against IMGT so that V, D and J genes, CDR3 length and insertions or deletions at six rearrangement sites could be assigned. Within each subset, clonotype counts were normalized to sorted cell number, after which true diversity and Gini coefficients were computed with the tcR R package. Repertoire sharing was quantified using the overlap coefficient calculated on TCRB nucleotide sequences. Out-of-frame TCRB sequences from naive cells were analyzed as a proxy for the pre-selection repertoire. This immuneACCESS table, as held by TCRdb, lists in-frame sequences with V and J called but not all clones. Of the missing ones, under half trace to an unresolved V gene in checked studies; the others have no known cause. The D gene and trimming were derived from the DNA, and the V and J assignments and clone size from that table. Across this sample there are roughly 340,000 clones, with about 12% seen only once. The leading ten clones occupy 0.008% to 0.011% of the sample.

This clone appeared a few times. Its antigen remains unidentified. No base quality values were provided; no much bigger clone lies one nucleotide off. Results the study describes overall, beyond this receptor: Shorter templates might be favored by PCR, yet because patient and control samples were amplified and corrected together, any such skew would affect both groups equally. Because the HLA sub-analyses included only small numbers of individuals, any influence of HLA type on TCRB rearrangement was left unresolved. Type 1 diabetes patients showed a moderate but significant shortening of TCRB CDR3 length in all four CD4+ subsets. Because cDNA rather than genomic DNA was sequenced, highly expressing activated cells could have been over-represented, although no difference in activation and CD3 levels was found between groups. Fewer insertions and more nucleotide deletions at VDJ recombination sites were observed in patients with type 1 diabetes, implying thymic rearrangement abnormalities. The naive, central memory and regulatory TCRB repertoires appeared to resemble one another more closely among patients than among healthy donors.

Each donor gave one peripheral blood draw, averaging around 120 mL, which was collected into heparinised tubes. A BD FACSAria II and a panel including CD45RO, CCR7, CD25, CD127, CD95 and CD27 were used to sort naive, central memory, regulatory and stem cell-like memory CD4+ T cells. Purity was above 95% for every sorted population. PBMCs were separated immediately by Lymphoprep density gradient centrifugation and were stained directly, without being cultured. So that batch effects would be minimized, each experiment stained and sorted samples in pairs, pairing one healthy donor with one patient. Sequenced: naive CD4+ T cells from blood. The cell subset or site label here, explained by the study, means: true naive CD4+ T cells. The chain is encoded by TRBV5-1 joined to TRBJ1-1; TRBD1 is a weak D gene call, 6 bases matching. The TCR comes from a woman between 18 and 30 years old with type 1 diabetes. The CDR3 reads CASSLGQANTEAFF. The DNA sequence reads TGCGCCAGCAGCTTGGGACAGGCGAACACTGAAGCTTTCTTT.